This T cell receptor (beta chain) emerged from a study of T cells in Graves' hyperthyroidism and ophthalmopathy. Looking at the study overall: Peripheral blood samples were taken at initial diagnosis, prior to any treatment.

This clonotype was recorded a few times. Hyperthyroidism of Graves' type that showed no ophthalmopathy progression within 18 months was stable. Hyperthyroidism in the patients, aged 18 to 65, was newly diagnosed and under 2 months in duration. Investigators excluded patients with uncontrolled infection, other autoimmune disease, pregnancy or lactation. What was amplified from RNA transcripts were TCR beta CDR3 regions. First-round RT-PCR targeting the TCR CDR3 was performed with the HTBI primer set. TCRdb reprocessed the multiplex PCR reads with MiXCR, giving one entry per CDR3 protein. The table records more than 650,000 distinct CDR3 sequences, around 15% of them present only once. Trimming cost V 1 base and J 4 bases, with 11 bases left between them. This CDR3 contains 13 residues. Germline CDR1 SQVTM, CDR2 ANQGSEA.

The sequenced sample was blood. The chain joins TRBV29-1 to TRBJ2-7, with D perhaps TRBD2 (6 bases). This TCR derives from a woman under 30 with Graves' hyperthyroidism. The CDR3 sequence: CSVEAGVGYEQYF. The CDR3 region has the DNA TGCAGCGTTGAAGCGGGGGTGGGATACGAGCAGTACTTC.